The present TCR beta chain was sequenced within a study of cytomegalovirus exposure and HLA in healthy donors. PCR involved 60 Vbeta and 13 Jbeta primers. Only in-frame clones appear in the TCRdb table, and some are missing; sequencing was by immunoSEQ multiplex PCR. This table holds 100,000 or so clones, about 83% found once. The CDR3 consists of 16 residues. J was trimmed by 6 bases and V by 8 bases; bases with no gene match: 17. The germline V gene has CDR1 LGHNA and CDR2 YNFKEQ. Findings and caveats of the study: A later analysis showed that HLA-associated TCR beta chains had undergone more clonal expansion than equally common others. TRBV6-2, TRBV6-3 and some other V segments were unresolvable in 87-base-pair reads. What a later analysis showed was that several of the most significant clusters appeared linked to common viral pathogens. Altogether, some 160 TCR beta chains were recorded as cytomegalovirus-associated.

This clone has just one count. Its antigen remains unknown. The sample consisted of PBMCs. This sequence originates from a female donor in good health and CMV-seronegative. The chain joins TRBV4-2 to TRBJ2-7; 9 positions match TRBD1. This chain's CDR3 is CASSYLTGTGSGEQYF. CDR3 in DNA: TGTGCCAGCTCTTACCTGACCGGGACAGGGAGTGGCGAGCAGTACTTC.